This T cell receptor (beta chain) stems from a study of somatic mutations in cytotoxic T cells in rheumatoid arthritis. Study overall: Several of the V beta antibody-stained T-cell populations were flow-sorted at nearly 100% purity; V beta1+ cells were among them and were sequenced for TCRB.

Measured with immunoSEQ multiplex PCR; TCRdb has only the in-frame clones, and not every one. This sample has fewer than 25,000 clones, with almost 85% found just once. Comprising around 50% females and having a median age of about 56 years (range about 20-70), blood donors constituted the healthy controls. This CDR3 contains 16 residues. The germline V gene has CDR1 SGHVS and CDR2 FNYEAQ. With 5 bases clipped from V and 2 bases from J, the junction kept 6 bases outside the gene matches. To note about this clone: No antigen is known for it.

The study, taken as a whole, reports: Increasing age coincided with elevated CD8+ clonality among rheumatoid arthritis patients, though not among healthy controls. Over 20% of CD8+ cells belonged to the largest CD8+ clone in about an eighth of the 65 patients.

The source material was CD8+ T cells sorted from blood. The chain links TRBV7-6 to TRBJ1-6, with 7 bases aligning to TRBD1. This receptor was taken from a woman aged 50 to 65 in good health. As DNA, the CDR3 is TGTGCCAGCAGCGCGACAGGGTCGGCCTATAATTCACCCCTCCACTTT. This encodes CASSATGSAYNSPLHF.